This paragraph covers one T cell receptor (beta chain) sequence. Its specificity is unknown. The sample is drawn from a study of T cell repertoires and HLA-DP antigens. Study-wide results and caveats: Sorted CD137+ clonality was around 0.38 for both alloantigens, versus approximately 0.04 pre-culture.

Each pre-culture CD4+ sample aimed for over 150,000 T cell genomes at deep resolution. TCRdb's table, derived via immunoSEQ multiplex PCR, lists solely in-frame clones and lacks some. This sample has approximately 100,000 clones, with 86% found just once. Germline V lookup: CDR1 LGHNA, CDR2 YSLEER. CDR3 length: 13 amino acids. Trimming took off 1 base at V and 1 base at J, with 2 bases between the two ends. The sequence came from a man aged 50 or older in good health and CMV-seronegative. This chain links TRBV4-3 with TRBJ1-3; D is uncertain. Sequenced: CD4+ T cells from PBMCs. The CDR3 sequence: CASSQASGNTIYF. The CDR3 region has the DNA TGCGCCAGCAGCCAAGCATCTGGAAACACCATATATTTT.